This T cell receptor (beta chain) was profiled in a study of blood T cells in healthy people across ages. Germline V lookup: CDR1 LGHDT, CDR2 YNNKEL (reference sequence). The V end lost 1 base, the J end lost 3 bases, and 13 bases lay between the germline ends. The CDR3 spans 16 residues. This clonotype was seen a few times. Its antigen is still unknown. With a J-beta primer mix and a sample-barcoded 5' primer, a second PCR ran roughly 6 to 11 cycles. A template-switch adaptor that had 12 random nucleotides put a tag on each cDNA molecule. TCRdb called the 5' RACE reads again in MiXCR, with one record for every CDR3 protein. Of roughly 680,000 distinct CDR3 sequences in the sample, around 50% are singletons; the top ten hold approximately 15%. General study results and limits: Per-million-T-cell TCR beta diversity fell roughly linearly with age. The study found more naive CD4+ cells and higher diversity in long-lived than aged donors.

The material sequenced was blood. The chain couples TRBV3-1 to TRBJ2-1, with D possibly being TRBD2 (6 bases). This TCR was recovered from a woman older than 75 in good health. CDR3 sequence reads: CASSQGRRDRYNEQFF. The CDR3 DNA sequence: TGTGCCAGCAGCCAAGGGCGGAGGGATCGCTACAATGAGCAGTTCTTC.